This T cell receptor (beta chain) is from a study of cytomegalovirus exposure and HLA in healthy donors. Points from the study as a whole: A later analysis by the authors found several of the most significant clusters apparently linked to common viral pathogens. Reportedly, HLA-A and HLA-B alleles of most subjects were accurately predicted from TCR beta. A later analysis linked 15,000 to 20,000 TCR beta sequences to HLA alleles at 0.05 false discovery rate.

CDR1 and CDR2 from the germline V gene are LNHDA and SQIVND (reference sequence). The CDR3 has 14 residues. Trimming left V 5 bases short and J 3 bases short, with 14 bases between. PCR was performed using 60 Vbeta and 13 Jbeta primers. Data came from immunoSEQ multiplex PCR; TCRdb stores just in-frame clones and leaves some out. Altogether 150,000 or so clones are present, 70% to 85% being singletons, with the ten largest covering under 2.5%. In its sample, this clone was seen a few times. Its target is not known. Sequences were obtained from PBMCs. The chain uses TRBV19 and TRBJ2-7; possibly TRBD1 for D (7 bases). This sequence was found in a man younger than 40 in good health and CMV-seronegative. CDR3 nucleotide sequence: TGTGCCAGTAGTCCGAGACAGGGAGGCTACGAGCAGTACTTC. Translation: CASSPRQGGYEQYF.